These 15 T cell receptor beta chains share one sample of origin, sequenced in a study of blood T cell repertoires in COVID-19. The table came from immunoSEQ multiplex PCR; TCRdb's copy has only in-frame clones and leaves some out. Altogether over 150,000 clones are present, 70% to 90% being singletons, with the ten largest covering 18%. Sequences were obtained from peripheral blood. The receptors were gathered from a man aged 45-65 years with COVID-19, enrolled during active disease.

This clone was found once. This specimen includes other DNA sequences encoding the same CDR3. V and J are TRBV18 and TRBJ2-5; D possibly corresponds to TRBD2 (6 bases). Looked up from germline, CDR1 is KGHSH and CDR2 is LQKENI. The CDR3 runs 12 residues. V gave up 2 bases and J gave up 5 bases, with 6 bases separating them. CDR3: CASSPGGETQYF. CDR3 nucleotide sequence: TGTGCCAGCTCACCAGGGGGGGAGACCCAGTACTTC.

The chain links TRBV7-6 to TRBJ2-7; 7 nucleotides line up with TRBD1. Trimming at V came to 2 bases and at J to 0 bases, leaving 10 bases not matched to a gene. Per germline, CDR1 SGHVS and CDR2 FNYEAQ. This CDR3 contains 17 residues. The CDR3 loop reads CASSLIPTGAYSYEQYF. In DNA, the CDR3 is TGTGCCAGCAGCTTAATCCCCACAGGGGCCTACTCCTACGAGCAGTACTTC. Full variable domain (rest looked up from reference TRBV7-6 and TRBJ2-7): GAGVSQSPRYKVTKRGQDVALRCDPISGHVSLYWYRQALGQGPEFLTYFNYEAQQDKSGLPNDRFSAERPEGSISTLTIQRTEQRDSAMYRCASSLIPTGAYSYEQYFGPGTRLTVT.

CDR3 amino acids: CATSRGPEDTQYF. The CDR3 nucleotides are TGTGCCACCTCGCGGGGTCCCGAAGATACGCAGTATTTT. This rearrangement joins TRBV9 to TRBJ2-3; tentative D call: TRBD2 (6 bases). The V gene's germline CDR1 is SGDLS and CDR2 YYNGEE. This CDR3 comprises 13 residues. The V end lost 9 bases, the J end lost 5 bases, and 16 bases lay between the germline ends.

V gene TRBV6-6 combines with J gene TRBJ2-7, with a weak D call TRBD1 (5 bases). CDR1 is MNHNY and CDR2 is SVGAGI in the germline V gene (reference sequence). This CDR3 has 11 amino acids. V dropped 4 bases and J dropped 7 bases, with 8 bases sitting between them. The CDR3 protein is CASSSKGEQYF. The CDR3 DNA reads as TGTGCCAGCAGTTCCAAGGGGGAGCAGTACTTC.

The genes are TRBV10-2 and TRBJ2-3; weak D call: TRBD1 (5 bases). Trimming pared 6 bases from V and 1 base from J, leaving 14 bases between. The CDR3 covers 15 residues. Looked up from germline, CDR1 is WSHSY and CDR2 is SAAADI. The CDR3 loop reads CASSRKGRGTDTQYF. The DNA for the CDR3 is TGCGCCAGCAGCAGAAAGGGGCGCGGCACAGATACGCAGTATTTT.

This chain connects TRBV7-9 to TRBJ1-4; D is unresolved. Germline V CDR1 and CDR2: SEHNR, FQNEAQ (reference sequence). The CDR3 is 17 amino acids. V was clipped by 5 bases and J by 3 bases, with 19 bases between them. This chain's CDR3 is CASSTPRGRNANEKLFF. In DNA, the CDR3 is TGTGCCAGCAGCACCCCCCGAGGGCGGAATGCTAATGAAAAACTGTTTTTT.

This rearrangement joins TRBV2 to TRBJ2-5; 9 bases line up with TRBD2. CDR1 and CDR2 from the germline V gene are SNHLY and FYNNEI. J was trimmed by 1 base and V by 8 bases; bases with no gene match: 2. This CDR3 is 13 amino acids long. The CDR3 protein is CASRGRAQETQYF. CDR3 sequence (DNA): TGTGCCAGCCGCGGGAGGGCCCAAGAGACCCAGTACTTC. Full variable domain (outside the CDR3, taken from reference TRBV2 and TRBJ2-5): EPEVTQTPSHQVTQMGQEVILRCVPISNHLYFYWYRQILGQKVEFLVSFYNNEISEKSEIFDDQFSVERPDGSNFTLKIRSTKLEDSAMYFCASRGRAQETQYFGPGTRLLVL.

This CDR3 reads CASSQDRRDRLTDTQYF. The DNA for the CDR3 is TGCGCCAGCAGCCAAGATCGCCGGGACAGACTCACAGATACGCAGTATTTT. The J gene is TRBJ2-3, the V gene TRBV4-3; 7 bases line up with TRBD1. Looked up from germline, CDR1 is LGHNA and CDR2 is YSLEER. The CDR3 has 17 residues. J was trimmed by 2 bases and V by 0 bases; bases with no gene match: 8.

V is TRBV7-9 and J is TRBJ2-6; 7 bases are shared with TRBD1. Germline lookup yields CDR1 SEHNR and CDR2 FQNEAQ (reference sequence). Unmatched junction bases numbered 12, after V lost 4 bases and J lost 0 bases. The CDR3 sequence is 19 residues long. CDR3 protein: CASSSPYRGRNSGANVLTF. In DNA form, the CDR3 reads TGTGCCAGCAGCTCCCCGTACAGGGGACGCAACTCTGGGGCCAACGTCCTGACTTTC.

V gene TRBV7-9 combines with J gene TRBJ2-3; TRBD1 might be the D (5 bases). The CDR3 contains 15 residues. V lost 6 bases and J 2 bases, leaving 15 bases between the germline ends. CDR1 is SEHNR, CDR2 FQNEAQ, per germline (reference sequence). CDR3 amino acids: CASRFQGALTDTQYF. CDR3 nucleotide sequence: TGTGCCAGCAGGTTTCAAGGGGCGCTCACAGATACGCAGTATTTT. Variable domain in full (rest from reference TRBV7-9 and TRBJ2-3): DTGVSQNPRHKITKRGQNVTFRCDPISEHNRLYWYRQTLGQGPEFLTYFQNEAQLEKSRLLSDRFSAERPKGSFSTLEIQRTEQGDSAMYLCASRFQGALTDTQYFGPGTRLTVL.

The chain couples TRBV15 to TRBJ2-5; TRBD1 aligns across 10 bases. Germline assignment: CDR1 LNHNV and CDR2 YYDKDF (reference sequence). CDR3 size: 14 residues. With V trimmed by 3 bases and J by 4 bases, 2 bases remained unmatched. In DNA, the CDR3 is TGTGCCACCAGCAGCGGGACAGGGGCAGAGACCCAGTACTTC. Residues: CATSSGTGAETQYF. Full variable domain (rest looked up from reference TRBV15 and TRBJ2-5): DAMVIQNPRYQVTQFGKPVTLSCSQTLNHNVMYWYQQKSSQAPKLLFHYYDKDFNNEADTPDNFQSRRPNTSFCFLDIRSPGLGDTAMYLCATSSGTGAETQYFGPGTRLLVL.

In this sample, this clone turned up once. The chain couples TRBV11-2 to TRBJ1-2, with D tentatively TRBD1 (5 bases). CDR3 length equals 14 residues. The V and J ends lost 1 base and 2 bases respectively, with 8 bases between them. CDR1 and CDR2 (germline): SGHAT, FQNNGV. The CDR3 DNA follows: TGTGCCAGCAGCTTAGTAAACAGGAACTATGGCTACACCTTC. It codes for CASSLVNRNYGYTF.

The chain employs TRBV18 and TRBJ2-5; D unclear. V lost 0 bases and J 1 base, leaving 6 bases between the germline ends. CDR3 length: 14 residues. CDR1 and CDR2 from the germline V gene are KGHSH and LQKENI. CDR3 sequence reads: CASSPPSVQETQYF. CDR3 bases: TGTGCCAGCTCACCACCGAGTGTCCAAGAGACCCAGTACTTC.

The V and J genes are TRBV5-1 and TRBJ2-7; weak D call: TRBD1 (6 bases). V shed 2 bases and J shed 0 bases, with 12 bases lying between them. The CDR3 has 15 residues. Germline lookup yields CDR1 SGHRS and CDR2 YFSETQ. The CDR3 here is CASSLTGKTSYEQYF. The CDR3 coding sequence is TGCGCCAGCAGCTTAACAGGGAAAACCTCCTACGAGCAGTACTTC.

The rearrangement joins TRBV6-5 to TRBJ2-3, with TRBD2 matching over 14 bases. Germline trimming cut 5 bases from V and 8 bases from J; bases unmatched to any gene: 3. The CDR3 has 14 amino acids. From germline, CDR1 is MNHEY and CDR2 SVGAGI. The CDR3 protein is CASSTGTSGSTQYF. As DNA, the CDR3 is TGTGCCAGCAGTACCGGGACTAGCGGGAGTACGCAGTATTTT.